The 14 T cell receptor beta chains below were found in one sample sequenced in a study of HIV-infected patients and healthy controls. Roughly three months, about 14 weeks, into antiretroviral therapy, follow-up blood was collected. All unsorted peripheral T cells were captured because whole blood was used without fractionation. About 480 ng RNA was reverse transcribed with alpha and beta constant-region primers. Each of the alpha and beta chains got its own library through chain-specific third strand synthesis with indices. MiXCR, run by TCRdb on the 5' RACE reads, gives a single entry per CDR3 protein. The data contain 15,000 to 20,000 distinct CDR3 sequences, approximately 7.7% of them singletons. The input for sequencing was blood, taken during antiretroviral therapy. These receptors came from an adult with HIV infection.

This clonotype was seen at least ten times. The gene calls are TRBV7-8 and TRBJ1-2; 8 nucleotides match TRBD1. V was pared by 2 bases and J by 4 bases, with 6 bases of the junction left unmatched. CDR3 length: 15 residues. From germline, CDR1 is SGHVS and CDR2 FQNEAQ. The CDR3 loop is CASSLSTGAIYGYTF. The CDR3 DNA sequence: TGTGCCAGCAGCTTATCGACAGGGGCAATCTATGGCTACACCTTC.

This clonotype has at least ten counts. The chain has TRBV7-2 and TRBJ2-7; D is uncertain. The V gene's germline CDR1 is SGHTA and CDR2 FQGNSA. Between the trimmed V and J ends, which lost 1 base and 0 bases, there was a span of 7 bases. The CDR3 has 14 residues. The CDR3 nucleotides are TGTGCCAGCAGCTTAGATCACAACTCCTACGAGCAGTACTTC. This sequence encodes CASSLDHNSYEQYF.

In its sample, this clonotype was seen many times. This sequence joins TRBV11-2 and TRBJ2-7; D is ambiguous. V was shortened by 1 base and J by 4 bases, with 11 bases between the two germline ends. Germline V gives CDR1 SGHAT, CDR2 FQNNGV. This CDR3 is 14 amino acids long. The CDR3 DNA sequence: TGTGCCAGCAGCTTAGCTAGTACCCAGTACGAGCAGTACTTC. This codes for CASSLASTQYEQYF.

The V gene is TRBV20-1, the J gene TRBJ2-3, with TRBD2 matching over 15 bases. The CDR3 runs to 15 residues. CDR1 and CDR2 (germline): DFQATT, SNEGSKA (reference sequence). CDR3 sequence: CRGTSGRPSTDTQYF. CDR3 sequence (DNA): TGCAGAGGGACTAGCGGGAGGCCGAGCACAGATACGCAGTATTTT.

This clonotype was detected a few times. The chain carries TRBV7-9 and TRBJ2-7; 8 bases agree with TRBD2. V trimming: 4 bases; J trimming: 2 bases; junction bases outside the gene matches: 7. This CDR3 spans 15 amino acids. Germline CDR1 and CDR2: SEHNR and FQNEAQ (reference sequence). The CDR3 DNA reads as TGTGCCAGCAGCTCGATAGCGGGAAGGACCTACGAGCAGTACTTC. It encodes CASSSIAGRTYEQYF.

Many counts were recorded for this clonotype. The rearrangement links TRBV19 to TRBJ2-2; 12 bases match TRBD2. Per the germline V gene, CDR1 is LNHDA and CDR2 is SQIVND (reference sequence). The CDR3 runs to 15 residues. V gave up 5 bases and J gave up 6 bases; unmatched junction bases: 4. The CDR3 is CASSPTSGSAGELFF. The CDR3, as DNA: TGTGCCAGTAGTCCGACTAGCGGGAGTGCCGGGGAGCTGTTTTTT. Full variable domain (remainder filled in from reference TRBV19 and TRBJ2-2): DGGITQSPKYLFRKEGQNVTLSCEQNLNHDAMYWYRQDPGQGLRLIYYSQIVNDFQKGDIAEGYSVSREKKESFPLTVTSAQKNPTAFYLCASSPTSGSAGELFFGEGSRLTVL.

The table lists this clonotype with many counts. J is TRBJ2-1 and V is TRBV20-1; D may correspond to TRBD1 or TRBD2 (5 bases each). V was trimmed by 6 bases and J by 3 bases, leaving 24 bases between them. The V gene's germline CDR1 is DFQATT and CDR2 SNEGSKA (reference sequence). The CDR3 is 17 amino acids. The CDR3 sequence is CSAGPEWGKVGYNEQFF. For the CDR3, the DNA is TGCAGTGCAGGGCCTGAGTGGGGGAAGGTGGGCTACAATGAGCAGTTCTTC.

Ten or more counts support this clonotype. The rearrangement links TRBV7-8 to TRBJ2-7; tentative D call: TRBD2 (6 bases). The germline CDR1 and CDR2 sequences are SGHVS and FQNEAQ. V lost 5 bases to trimming and J lost 0 bases, with 11 bases between them. CDR3 length: 14 amino acids. CDR3: CASSLGTVSYEQYF. In DNA, the CDR3 is TGTGCCAGCAGCCTGGGGACTGTCTCCTACGAGCAGTACTTC.

This clonotype was seen at least ten times. The chain uses TRBV7-2 and TRBJ2-2; 9 bases match TRBD1. The CDR3 sequence is 18 residues long. CDR1 SGHTA and CDR2 FQGNSA come from the germline V gene. V was clipped by 9 bases and J by 0 bases; unmatched bases: 14. The CDR3 sequence: CARRTKGQGVANTGELFF. DNA of the CDR3: TGTGCCAGGCGAACTAAGGGACAGGGAGTCGCGAACACCGGGGAGCTGTTTTTT. Drawing the rest from reference TRBV7-2 and TRBJ2-2, the complete variable domain is GAGVSQSPSNKVTEKGKDVELRCDPISGHTALYWYRQSLGQGLEFLIYFQGNSAPDKSGLPSDRFSAERTGGSVSTLTIQRTQQEDSAVYLCARRTKGQGVANTGELFFGEGSRLTVL.

This clonotype was seen many times. The V call is TRBV29-1, the J call TRBJ1-4; the D gene is possibly TRBD1 (6 bases). This CDR3 contains 14 residues. Germline V gene data show CDR1 as SQVTM and CDR2 as ANQGSEA. Trimming pared 6 bases from V and 7 bases from J, leaving 18 bases between. The CDR3 reads CSVRGGRGGEKLFF. The CDR3 DNA is TGCAGCGTCAGAGGTGGCAGGGGTGGTGAAAAACTGTTTTTT.

This clonotype was detected ten times or more. This chain connects TRBV4-1 to TRBJ2-5, with D possibly being TRBD2 (7 bases). The V end was cut by 0 bases, the J end by 1 base, with 15 bases between. The CDR3 length is 17 residues. Germline V gene lookup returns CDR1 MGHRA and CDR2 YSYEKL. The CDR3 loop reads CASSQDFAGALQETQYF. Here the CDR3 DNA reads TGCGCCAGCAGCCAAGATTTCGCGGGGGCCCTCCAAGAGACCCAGTACTTC.

At least ten counts were recorded for this clonotype. This rearrangement joins TRBV7-9 to TRBJ1-1; maybe TRBD1 (6 bases). CDR3 length: 12 amino acids. V dropped 4 bases and J dropped 10 bases, with 13 bases sitting between them. The germline CDR1 and CDR2 sequences are SEHNR and FQNEAQ (reference sequence). The CDR3 reads CASSSGGAGAFF. CDR3 nucleotide sequence: TGTGCCAGCAGCTCTGGGGGGGCGGGAGCTTTCTTT.

In the case of this clonotype: This may come from a read error, since a much larger clone is one base off. The gene calls are TRBV19 and TRBJ1-5; weak D call: TRBD1 (6 bases). Looked up from germline, CDR1 is LNHDA and CDR2 is SQIVND (reference sequence). This CDR3 spans 15 amino acids. CDR3 DNA: TGTGCCAGTAGTATAGATCCGAGGGGGTATCATCCCCAGCATTTT. It specifies CASSIDPRGYHPQHF.

The V gene is TRBV27, the J gene TRBJ1-2, with TRBD1 matching over 7 bases. Looked up from germline, CDR1 is MNHEY and CDR2 is SMNVEV (reference sequence). J gave up 0 bases and V 4 bases, and 17 bases lay outside the gene matches. The CDR3 runs to 19 residues. CDR3 amino acids: CASSSNPTGIRGANYGYTF. The CDR3 DNA sequence: TGTGCCAGCAGTTCGAACCCGACAGGGATCAGAGGGGCTAACTATGGCTACACCTTC.